The subject of this entry is one T cell receptor beta chain. Clones were read by immunoSEQ multiplex PCR, and TCRdb kept only the in-frame ones, dropping some. The data hold roughly 60,000 clones, with 65% to 85% observed a single time. This entry comes from a study of blood T cell repertoires in COVID-19. Trimming removed 3 bases from V and 4 bases from J; junction bases left unmatched: 6. This CDR3 is built from 14 residues. Per germline, CDR1 GTSNPN and CDR2 SVGIG (reference sequence). This rearrangement joins TRBV30 to TRBJ1-5; 7 bases line up with TRBD1. Source material: peripheral blood. This receptor was taken from a man aged 30-40 years with COVID-19, enrolled during active disease. CDR3 amino acids: CAWSAGQSNQPQHF. The CDR3 DNA follows: TGTGCCTGGAGCGCGGGACAGTCAAATCAGCCCCAGCATTTT.